This TCR beta chain was retrieved from a study of blood T cell repertoires in COVID-19. Study details: T cells, B-cell-depleted T cells, or PBMCs provided the cDNA or gDNA that served as material.

The V gene end was trimmed by 5 bases and the J gene end by 4 bases; junction bases not matched to a gene: 5. The CDR3 loop spans 15 amino acids. Per germline, CDR1 LNHDA and CDR2 SQIVND (reference sequence). Researchers sorted participants into cohorts using their self-reported clinical history. Method: immunoSEQ multiplex PCR; TCRdb's copy keeps in-frame clones and lacks some. The repertoire holds roughly 300,000 clones, with roughly nine tenths as singletons. This receptor was taken from a young woman who had recovered from COVID-19. V gene TRBV19 combines with J gene TRBJ2-3, with 11 bases lining up with TRBD2. What was sequenced was PBMCs or T cells enriched from blood (not recorded which). CDR3 sequence: CASSVTSGGSDTQYF. CDR3 nucleotide sequence: TGTGCCAGTAGTGTCACTAGCGGGGGCTCAGATACGCAGTATTTT.